This T cell receptor (beta chain) was captured in a study of shared clonotypes between healthy human individuals. In germline, CDR1 is LNHDA, CDR2 SQIVND (reference sequence). This CDR3 contains 16 residues. V lost 2 bases to trimming and J lost 8 bases, with 16 bases between them. Regarding the study as a whole: The donor pool, a small one, limited the genetic and exposure-history diversity represented.

In the original processing: ImmunoSEQ junction-only sequences lacked quality scores, so their filtering differed. Data came from immunoSEQ multiplex PCR; TCRdb stores just in-frame clones and leaves some out. The V and J calls and clone size come from that table; D and trimming were worked out from the DNA. The sample consists of roughly 2 million clones, 85% to 95% of them appearing once. For this clone: The antigen is undetermined.

This sequence originates from a man aged 18 to 30 in good health. Sample: naive CD4+ T cells sorted from blood. Subset described: CD45RA+ positively selected. The V and J genes are TRBV19 and TRBJ1-6; possibly TRBD1 for D (5 bases). The chain's CDR3 is CASSIPRDLGDSPLHF. CDR3 in DNA: TGTGCCAGTAGTATACCTCGGGACCTTGGGGATTCACCCCTCCACTTT.